This T cell receptor (beta chain) was documented in a study of blood T cell repertoires in COVID-19. At the level of the study: Both acute and convalescent COVID-19 samples were obtained from the United States, Italy and Spain.

As processed by the authors: Reference gene primers were amplified, and this amplification served to estimate nucleated cell counts. This table comes from immunoSEQ multiplex PCR, and its TCRdb copy is limited to in-frame clones, with some not included. The V and J calls and clone size come from that table; D and trimming were worked out from the DNA. The repertoire includes about 97,000 clones, 87% of them detected once, and 11% sits in the top ten. V lost 4 bases to trimming and J lost 0 bases, with 13 bases between them. From germline, CDR1 is MNHNS and CDR2 SASEGT. This CDR3 spans 16 amino acids.

The chain has TRBV6-1 and TRBJ1-5, with a possible D match to TRBD1 (5 bases). Input material: peripheral blood. The TCR originated in a woman aged 25 to 39 with acute or convalescent COVID-19. The chain's CDR3 is CASSGAAGDSNQPQHF. Written as DNA, the CDR3 is TGTGCCAGCAGTGGGGCCGCGGGGGATAGCAATCAGCCCCAGCATTTT.